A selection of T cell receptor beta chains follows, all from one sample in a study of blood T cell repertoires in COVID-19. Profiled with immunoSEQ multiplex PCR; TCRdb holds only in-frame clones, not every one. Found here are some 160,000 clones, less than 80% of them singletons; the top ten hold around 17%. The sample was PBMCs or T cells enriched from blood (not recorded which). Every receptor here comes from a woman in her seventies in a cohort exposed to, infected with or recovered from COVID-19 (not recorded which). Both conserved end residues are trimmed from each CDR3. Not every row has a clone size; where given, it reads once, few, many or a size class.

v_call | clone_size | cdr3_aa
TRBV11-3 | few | ASSFGTAGNTIY
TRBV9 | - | ASSVSAYNEQF
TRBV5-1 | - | ASSPGQPGYEQY
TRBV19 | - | ASSGTRGLRTEAF
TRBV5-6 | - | ASSFGGLASSYEQY
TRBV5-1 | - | ASSSRDKNTGELF
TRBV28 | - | ASSLKRRIDEKLF
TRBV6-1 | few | ASSGKGMLGNQPQH
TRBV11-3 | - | ASSPRHGYEQY
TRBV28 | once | ASSSSPDRPYEAF
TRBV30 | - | AWSVLGSGEQF
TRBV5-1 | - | ASSFLVPSDSYEQY
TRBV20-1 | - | SASSLAAYEQY
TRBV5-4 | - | ASSLVTGVNTEAF
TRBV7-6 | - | ASGGTDTQY
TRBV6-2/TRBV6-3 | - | ASSTPGLGLYEQF
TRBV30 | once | AWSVDRGGSQY
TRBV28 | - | ASSSAGITHNEQF
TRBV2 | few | ASTEGQGRTEAF
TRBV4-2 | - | ASSHFWVRDNEQF
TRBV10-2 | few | ASTLPDRSGYT
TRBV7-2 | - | ASSPRRGLGSYNSPLH
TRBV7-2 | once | ASSSGLAGVRPEQY
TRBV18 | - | ASSPASGLQETQY
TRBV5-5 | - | ASSRTSVLGTGELF
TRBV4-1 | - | ASSISSQGGVDTIY
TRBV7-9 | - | ASSARRLAPDTQY
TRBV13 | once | ASSLVSLAGVGSYNEQF
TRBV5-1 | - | ASRTDQETQY
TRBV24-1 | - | ATSDPLDSSPGGNEQF
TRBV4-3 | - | ASSQDPQDTQY
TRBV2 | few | ASSARTTPAGREQY
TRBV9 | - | ASSVDVTTQETQY
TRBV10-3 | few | AISVQGYEQY
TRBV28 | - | ASRQGNQPQH
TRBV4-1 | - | ASSQGATVVNEQF
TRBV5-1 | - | ASSPTGVSYNEQF
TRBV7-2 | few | ASSLPSGLNTGELF
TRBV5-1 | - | ASSLWTASGNTIY
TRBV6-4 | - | ASSREENTEAF
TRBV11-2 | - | ASSLDRQTGNTIY
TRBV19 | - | ASSNGGLPIHEQF
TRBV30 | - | AWTILPETSGRDTQY
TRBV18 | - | ASSPPWSAPPGELF
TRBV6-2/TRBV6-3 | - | ASSAPGTGVTEAF
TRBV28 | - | ASSFATLGSAYNEQF
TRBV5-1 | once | ASSSGVWTEAF
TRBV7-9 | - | ASSLRQGAGGYT
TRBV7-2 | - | ASSLSGRAGSTDTQY
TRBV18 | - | ASSPIGTSGSYNEQF
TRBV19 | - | ASSIPPGQGSTEAF